This T cell receptor (beta chain) was identified in a study of human CD8 memory T cell subsets. Regarding the study as a whole: Chao1 estimates indicated that stem-like memory T cells may be more diverse than precursor exhausted T cells. High, similar diversity marked stem-like memory and precursor exhausted T cells but not effector memory cells.

Duplicate vials of some 150,000 sorted CD8+ T cells per subset supplied the RNA. Concerning this clonotype itself: What it binds is not known.

Investigators built TCR beta libraries using UMI-labeled 5' RACE. After re-calling the 5' RACE reads, TCRdb lists one entry per CDR3 protein, DNA absent. Its table records approximately 9,300 distinct CDR3 sequences. Germline V gives CDR1 MGHDK, CDR2 SYGVNS. The length of the CDR3 is 13 residues. This receptor was taken from a human donor in good health. Sequenced: CD8+ T cells from PBMCs. The chain combines TRBV25-1 with TRBJ2-3; there is no DNA to check the TCRdb D call of TRBD2. The CDR3 sequence: CASGAGGPNTQYF.